Each of the 22 T cell receptor beta chains below was sequenced from the same sample in a study of T cell responses to AZD1222 COVID-19 vaccine. Sequencing was performed with immunoSEQ multiplex PCR; in TCRdb, only in-frame clones are kept and a portion is missing. The data hold approximately 150,000 clones, with about nine tenths observed a single time. The material sequenced was peripheral blood, taken on day 0 of AZD1222 vaccination. The receptor set was obtained from an adult in good health.

The rearrangement links TRBV7-2 to TRBJ1-2, with D perhaps TRBD1 (6 bases). The CDR3 length is 14 residues. V lost 3 bases and J lost 6, with 14 bases in between. Germline CDR1 and CDR2: SGHTA and FQGNSA. CDR3 DNA: TGTGCCAGCAGCTTTGGGGCTAGGGGGGATGGCTACACCTTC. Translated, it gives CASSFGARGDGYTF. The variable domain in full, with the rest retrieved from reference TRBV7-2 and TRBJ1-2, is GAGVSQSPSNKVTEKGKDVELRCDPISGHTALYWYRQSLGQGLEFLIYFQGNSAPDKSGLPSDRFSAERTGGSVSTLTIQRTQQEDSAVYLCASSFGARGDGYTFGSGTRLTVV.

The rearrangement joins TRBV6-6 to TRBJ2-7, with 9 positions matching TRBD2. Germline CDR1 is MNHNY and CDR2 is SVGAGI (reference sequence). The CDR3 consists of 15 residues. Trimming cost V 3 bases and J 6 bases; bases outside gene matches: 9. Written as DNA, the CDR3 is TGTGCCAGCAGTTATCTTGGCGGGGGGGCGGGCGAGCAGTACTTC. This translates into CASSYLGGGAGEQYF.

This chain links TRBV4-1 with TRBJ2-3, with D perhaps given as TRBD1 or TRBD2 (6 bases each). The germline V and J ends were trimmed by 3 bases and 5 bases, with 18 bases remaining between them. Looked up from germline, CDR1 is MGHRA and CDR2 is YSYEKL. The CDR3 sequence is 16 residues long. The CDR3 here is CASSQDLRGAQDTQYF. In DNA form, the CDR3 reads TGCGCCAGCAGCCAGGATTTGAGGGGGGCCCAAGATACGCAGTATTTT.

This chain links TRBV7-8 with TRBJ1-5; D remains unclear. With 1 base removed from V and 3 bases from J, the gap between germline ends came to 10 bases. The CDR3 runs 15 residues. The germline V gene has CDR1 SGHVS and CDR2 FQNEAQ. Written as DNA, the CDR3 is TGTGCCAGCAGCTTAGTGGCGCAGCCCAATCAGCCCCAGCATTTT. It specifies CASSLVAQPNQPQHF.

The chain is built from TRBV5-5 and TRBJ2-2; possible D gene TRBD2, 5 bases. Germline CDR1 SGHKS, CDR2 YYEKEE (reference sequence). The length of the CDR3 is 15 residues. V shed 6 bases and J shed 1 base, with 13 bases lying between them. The chain's CDR3 is CASTRGSGNTGELFF. The CDR3 nucleotides read TGTGCCAGCACCCGAGGGTCGGGGAACACCGGGGAGCTGTTTTTT.

The V call is TRBV7-6, the J call TRBJ1-5, with D perhaps matching TRBD1 (5 bases). V was trimmed by 5 bases and J by 7 bases, leaving 12 bases between them. The CDR3 is 13 residues long. CDR1 and CDR2 from the germline V gene are SGHVS and FNYEAQ. Written as DNA, the CDR3 is TGTGCCAGCAGCGGGACTTTAGGGCAGCCCCAGCATTTT. Its protein is CASSGTLGQPQHF.

The genes are TRBV3-1 (or the pseudogene TRBV3-2) and TRBJ2-3; D might be TRBD1 (5 bases). CDR1 is LGHDT and CDR2 is YNNKEL in the germline V gene (reference sequence). This CDR3 has 12 residues. Trimming took off 2 bases at V and 6 bases at J, with 6 bases between the two ends. In nucleotides, the CDR3 is TGTGCCAGCAGCCAAAAGGGGGATACGCAGTATTTT. Residues: CASSQKGDTQYF.

The chain has TRBV6-2 or TRBV6-3 and TRBJ1-5, with D maybe TRBD1 (5 bases). CDR3 length: 15 amino acids. Germline CDR1 and CDR2: MNHEY and SVGEGT. V gave up 2 bases and J gave up 2 bases, with 10 bases separating them. DNA of the CDR3: TGTGCCAGCAGTTACGCACCGGGGGGCAATCAGCCCCAGCATTTT. Translation: CASSYAPGGNQPQHF.

The chain links TRBV7-3 to TRBJ1-5, with D perhaps TRBD1 (5 bases). Trimming took off 1 base at V and 6 bases at J, with 16 bases between the two ends. The CDR3 runs to 16 residues. CDR1 and CDR2 (germline): SGHTA, FQGTGA. CDR3 loop: CASSLRVGQGGQPQHF. The CDR3 nucleotides read TGTGCCAGCAGCTTAAGGGTGGGTCAGGGCGGTCAGCCCCAGCATTTT.

The chain couples TRBV3-1 (or the pseudogene TRBV3-2) to TRBJ2-3; TRBD1 matches at 7 bases. J was trimmed by 3 bases and V by 1 base; bases with no gene match: 4. This CDR3 contains 15 residues. From germline, CDR1 is LGHDT and CDR2 YNNKEL (reference sequence). CDR3 sequence reads: CASSQGTGGTDTQYF. CDR3 bases: TGTGCCAGCAGCCAAGGGACAGGAGGTACAGATACGCAGTATTTT.

This clone was observed a single time. The chain combines TRBV11-1 with TRBJ1-2; D is perhaps TRBD1 (6 bases). CDR3 size: 13 residues. V gave up 5 bases and J gave up 7 bases, with 14 bases separating them. The germline CDR1 and CDR2 sequences are SGHAT and FQDESV (reference sequence). In DNA, the CDR3 is TGTGCCAGCAGCCCGACGGGGGGGGCTGGCTACACCTTC. Translating gives CASSPTGGAGYTF.

The V call is TRBV12-3 or TRBV12-4, the J call TRBJ1-6; 7 nucleotides match TRBD1. The CDR3 runs to 13 residues. V shed 6 bases, J shed 10 bases, and the junction held 6 bases outside the gene matches. The CDR3 is CASSDRENSPLHF. CDR3 coding DNA: TGTGCCAGCAGCGACAGGGAAAACTCACCCCTCCACTTT.

The CDR3 reads CASSLYAGQGVYGYTF. The CDR3 nucleotides read TGTGCCAGCAGCTTGTACGCGGGACAGGGGGTCTATGGCTACACCTTC. J is TRBJ1-2 and V is TRBV5-5, with 11 bases lining up with TRBD1. Per the germline V gene, CDR1 is SGHKS and CDR2 is YYEKEE (reference sequence). The V gene end was trimmed by 1 base and the J gene end by 4 bases; junction bases not matched to a gene: 6. This CDR3 has 16 residues. Together with reference TRBV5-5 and TRBJ1-2, the CDR3 gives the full variable domain: DAGVTQSPTHLIKTRGQQVTLRCSPISGHKSVSWYQQVLGQGPQFIFQYYEKEERGRGNFPDRFSARQFPNYSSELNVNALLLGDSALYLCASSLYAGQGVYGYTFGSGTRLTVV.

The V gene is TRBV10-3, the J gene TRBJ1-2, with 7 bases identical to TRBD1. Looked up from germline, CDR1 is ENHRY and CDR2 is SYGVKD. The length of the CDR3 is 19 residues. V was pared by 7 bases and J by 1 base, with 21 bases of the junction left unmatched. The CDR3 loop reads CAIIVPSPRGQVSNYGYTF. The CDR3 DNA follows: TGTGCCATCATCGTTCCGTCACCGAGGGGGCAAGTAAGTAACTATGGCTACACCTTC.

This chain connects TRBV7-2 to TRBJ2-1; 8 bases align to TRBD2. CDR1 SGHTA and CDR2 FQGNSA come from the germline V gene. Losses at the gene ends were 5 bases for V and 8 bases for J; bases not matched to a gene: 11. The CDR3 contains 15 residues. The DNA for the CDR3 is TGTGCCAGCAGCCCCGGGGCGGGGGGTGTGGATGAGCAGTTCTTC. This codes for CASSPGAGGVDEQFF.

This chain uses TRBV6-2 or TRBV6-3 with TRBJ1-4, with D possibly TRBD1 on 6 matching bases. This CDR3 comprises 15 residues. Germline-derived CDR1 and CDR2 are MNHEY and SVGEGT. V dropped 6 bases and J dropped 5 bases, with 16 bases sitting between them. The CDR3 sequence: CASSKTGGTNEKLFF. CDR3 nucleotide sequence: TGTGCCAGCAGCAAAACAGGAGGGACAAATGAAAAACTGTTTTTT.

This clone was observed a few times. Here the CDR3 DNA reads TGTGCCTTGGGACGGTGGATTGAACCTGAAGCTTTCTTT. Translation: CALGRWIEPEAFF. The chain links TRBV30 to TRBJ1-1; perhaps TRBD1 as D (5 bases). CDR3 length: 13 amino acids. Trimming shortened V by 7 bases and J by 6 bases, and 18 bases separated the two germline ends. Germline V gene data show CDR1 as GTSNPN and CDR2 as SVGIG (reference sequence).

The CDR3 spells CASSPGLEAKSEQYF. CDR3 nucleotide sequence: TGTGCCAGCAGCCCCGGACTAGAGGCGAAGAGCGAGCAGTACTTC. The chain carries TRBV5-4 and TRBJ2-7, with TRBD2 matching 7 bases. The length of the CDR3 is 15 residues. Looked up from germline, CDR1 is SGHNT and CDR2 is YYREEE (reference sequence). After removal of 4 bases from V and 6 bases from J, the junction contained 13 bases not matched to a gene.

The chain is built from TRBV19 and TRBJ2-5; D unresolved. The CDR3 has 13 residues. The V end lost 2 bases, the J end lost 4 bases, and 8 bases lay between the germline ends. In germline, CDR1 is LNHDA, CDR2 SQIVND (reference sequence). As DNA, the CDR3 is TGTGCCAGTAGTATATCAGGAAGAGAGACCCAGTACTTC. This gives the protein CASSISGRETQYF. The full variable domain, in which reference TRBV19 and TRBJ2-5 provide the parts outside the CDR3, is DGGITQSPKYLFRKEGQNVTLSCEQNLNHDAMYWYRQDPGQGLRLIYYSQIVNDFQKGDIAEGYSVSREKKESFPLTVTSAQKNPTAFYLCASSISGRETQYFGPGTRLLVL.

V gene TRBV5-6 combines with J gene TRBJ2-5; 7 bases align to TRBD2. Germline trimming cut 4 bases from V and 2 bases from J; bases unmatched to any gene: 8. The V gene's germline CDR1 is SGHDT and CDR2 YYEEEE. This CDR3 has 15 amino acids. CDR3 DNA: TGTGCCAGCAGCGGCCCTTTCGGGGGGCAAGAGACCCAGTACTTC. Amino acid sequence: CASSGPFGGQETQYF.

This chain connects TRBV5-4 to TRBJ2-7; TRBD1 might be the D (5 bases). This CDR3 is built from 13 residues. V was shortened by 7 bases and J by 0 bases, with 11 bases between the two germline ends. From germline, CDR1 is SGHNT and CDR2 YYREEE (reference sequence). Here the CDR3 reads CASGDSNSYEQYF. The CDR3 DNA reads as TGTGCCAGCGGCGACAGCAACTCCTACGAGCAGTACTTC.

V is TRBV6-1 and J is TRBJ2-7, with a possible D match to TRBD1 (6 bases). This CDR3 is 16 amino acids long. Looked up from germline, CDR1 is MNHNS and CDR2 is SASEGT. V lost 0 bases to trimming and J lost 6 bases, with 18 bases between them. The CDR3 spells CASSEAYRVPWGEQYF. CDR3 bases: TGTGCCAGCAGTGAAGCCTACAGGGTGCCATGGGGCGAGCAGTACTTC.